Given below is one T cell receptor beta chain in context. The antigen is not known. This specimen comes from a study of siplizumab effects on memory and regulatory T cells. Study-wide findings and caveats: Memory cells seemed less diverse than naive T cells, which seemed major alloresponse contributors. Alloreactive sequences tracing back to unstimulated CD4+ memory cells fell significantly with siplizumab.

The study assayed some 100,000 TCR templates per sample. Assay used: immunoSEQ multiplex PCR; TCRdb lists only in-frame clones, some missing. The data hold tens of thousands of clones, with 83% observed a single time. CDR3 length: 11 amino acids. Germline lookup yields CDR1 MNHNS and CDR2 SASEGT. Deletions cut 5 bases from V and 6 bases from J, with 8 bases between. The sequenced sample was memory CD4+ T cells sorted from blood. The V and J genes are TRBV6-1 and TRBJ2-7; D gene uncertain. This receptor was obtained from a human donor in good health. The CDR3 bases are TGTGCCAGCAGTTACGATACCGAGCAGTACTTC. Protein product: CASSYDTEQYF.